What follows describes a single T cell receptor beta chain. TCRdb analysed the RT-PCR reads with MiXCR anew, one entry per CDR3 protein. The sample lists hundreds of thousands of distinct CDR3 sequences, 15% to 18% occurring once. This sample was taken from a study of response to subunit inactivated influenza vaccine. Germline V gives CDR1 LNHNV, CDR2 YYDKDF (reference sequence). Unmatched junction bases numbered 3, after V lost 1 base and J lost 3 bases. This CDR3 is built from 15 residues. The rearrangement uses TRBV15 and TRBJ2-1; 7 bases agree with TRBD2. The starting material was PBMCs from blood, obtained 11 to 12 days after vaccination. The receptor comes from a middle-aged man who received an inactivated influenza vaccine. The DNA for the CDR3 is TGTGCCACCAGCAGAGGCAGCGGGGTCTACAATGAGCAGTTCTTC. Amino acids: CATSRGSGVYNEQFF.